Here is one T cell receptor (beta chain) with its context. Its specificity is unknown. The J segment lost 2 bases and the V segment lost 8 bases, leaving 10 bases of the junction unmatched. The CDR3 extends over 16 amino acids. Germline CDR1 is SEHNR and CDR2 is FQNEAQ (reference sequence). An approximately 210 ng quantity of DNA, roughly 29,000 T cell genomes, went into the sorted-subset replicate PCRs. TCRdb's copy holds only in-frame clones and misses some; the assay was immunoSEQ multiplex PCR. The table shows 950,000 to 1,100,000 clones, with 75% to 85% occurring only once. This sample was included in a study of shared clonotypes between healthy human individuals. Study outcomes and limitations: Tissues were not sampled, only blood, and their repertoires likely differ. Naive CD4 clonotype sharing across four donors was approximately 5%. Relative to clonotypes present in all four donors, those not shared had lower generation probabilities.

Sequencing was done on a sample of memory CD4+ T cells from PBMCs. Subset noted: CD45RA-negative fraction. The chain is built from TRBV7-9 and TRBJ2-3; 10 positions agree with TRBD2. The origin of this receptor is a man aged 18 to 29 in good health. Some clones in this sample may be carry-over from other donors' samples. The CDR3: CASSGASGSPTDTQYF. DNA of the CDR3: TGTGCCAGCTCGGGGGCTAGCGGGAGCCCCACAGATACGCAGTATTTT.